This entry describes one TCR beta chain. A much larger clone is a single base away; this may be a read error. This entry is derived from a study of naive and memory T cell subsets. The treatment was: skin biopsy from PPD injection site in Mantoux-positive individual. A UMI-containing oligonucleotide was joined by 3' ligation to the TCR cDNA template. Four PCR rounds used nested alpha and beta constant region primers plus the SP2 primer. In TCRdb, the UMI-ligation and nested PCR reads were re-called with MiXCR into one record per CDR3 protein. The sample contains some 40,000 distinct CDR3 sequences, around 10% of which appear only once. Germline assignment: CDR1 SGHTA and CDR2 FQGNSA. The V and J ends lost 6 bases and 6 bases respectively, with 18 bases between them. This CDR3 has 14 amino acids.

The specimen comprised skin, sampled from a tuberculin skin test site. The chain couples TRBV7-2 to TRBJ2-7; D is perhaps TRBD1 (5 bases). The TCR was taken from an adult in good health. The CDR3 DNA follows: TGTGCCAGCAGGCAGGGCGTCGCTAACCGCGAGCAGTACTTC. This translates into CASRQGVANREQYF.